This TCR beta chain was found in a study of T cells in Graves' hyperthyroidism and ophthalmopathy. Study background: Pretreatment peripheral blood was obtained at initial diagnosis.

CDR1 is SGHRS and CDR2 is YFSETQ in the germline V gene. The length of the CDR3 is 11 residues. Many counts were recorded for this clonotype. A junction boundary mismatches the germline segment, possibly from a read error. The TCR beta CDR3 regions underwent amplification using RNA transcripts as the source. The primer set for the first-round RT-PCR of the TCR CDR3 was HTBI. TCRdb re-derived calls from the multiplex PCR reads in MiXCR, one entry per CDR3 protein. The sample lists a few hundred thousand distinct CDR3 sequences, roughly 15% seen once, with over 25% in the top ten. Sequencing was performed on blood. The TCR originated in a woman between 50 and 59 years old with Graves' hyperthyroidism that later progressed to Graves' ophthalmopathy. The chain has TRBV5-1 and TRBJ2-7; D not certain. This CDR3 is CASSLEYEQYF. CDR3 coding DNA: TGTGCCAGCAGTTTGGAGTACGAGCAGTACTTC.